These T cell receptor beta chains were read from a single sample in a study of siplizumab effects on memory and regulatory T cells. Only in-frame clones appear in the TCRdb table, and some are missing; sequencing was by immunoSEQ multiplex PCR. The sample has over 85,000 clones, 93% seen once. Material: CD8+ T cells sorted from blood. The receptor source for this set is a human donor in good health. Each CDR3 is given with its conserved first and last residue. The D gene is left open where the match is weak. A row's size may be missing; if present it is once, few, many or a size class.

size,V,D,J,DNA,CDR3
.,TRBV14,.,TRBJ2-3,TGTGCCAGCAGCCATTTGGGGATGGAAGATACGCAGTATTTT,CASSHLGMEDTQYF
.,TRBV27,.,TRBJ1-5,TGTGCCAGCAGTTTGTACGGGACGGTTGATCAGCCCCAGCATTTT,CASSLYGTVDQPQHF
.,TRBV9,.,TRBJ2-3,TGTGCCAGCAGCGGGAGGCGGGGAGGAGGAGTGGATACGCAGTATTTT,CASSGRRGGGVDTQYF
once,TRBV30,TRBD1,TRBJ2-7,TGTGCCTGGAGTGCCGGGACAGGGTCCTACGAGCAGTACTTC,CAWSAGTGSYEQYF
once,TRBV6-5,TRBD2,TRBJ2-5,TGTGCCAGCAGTTACACACTAGCGGGCCCCCAAGAGACCCAGTACTTC,CASSYTLAGPQETQYF
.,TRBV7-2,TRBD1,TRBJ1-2,TGTGCCAGCAGCTTTGATACAGGGGGATATGGCTACACCTTC,CASSFDTGGYGYTF
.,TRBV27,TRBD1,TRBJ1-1,TGTGCCAGCAGCTACAGGGGTAGTGGCACTGAAGCTTTCTTT,CASSYRGSGTEAFF
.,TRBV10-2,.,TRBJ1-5,TGCGCCAGCAGTGATTACGTAGAAAATCAGCCCCAGCATTTT,CASSDYVENQPQHF
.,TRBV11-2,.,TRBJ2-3,TGTGCCAGCAGCTTACACAAAGATAGCGGTAGCACAGATACGCAGTATTTT,CASSLHKDSGSTDTQYF
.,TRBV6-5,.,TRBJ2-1,TGTGCCAGCAGTTACGTAGCGAACTACAATGAGCAGTTCTTC,CASSYVANYNEQFF